This is a list of T cell receptor beta chains from one sample in a study of a mutant IDH1 vaccine in newly diagnosed glioma. Assay: immunoSEQ multiplex PCR; the TCRdb copy retains only in-frame clones and omits some. This table has more than 50,000 clones, about two thirds appearing once. No cognate antigen is known for these TCRs. This specimen was peripheral blood mononuclear cells (PBMCs), taken from a glioma patient whose treatment included an IDH1 peptide vaccine. These receptor sequences come from a man in his forties with glioma. Some clones in this sample may be carry-over from other donors' samples. The CDR3 runs from the conserved cysteine through the conserved F or W. Size values are once, few and many counts, or a class for expanded clones, and some rows have none.

clone size,CDR3 length,V gene,CDR3 protein
NA,17,TRBV18,CASSPPGGPAAEEKLFF
few,13,TRBV5-6,CASSRDRDSILHF
few,14,TRBV25-1,CASRQTSGQETQYF
NA,15,TRBV5-6,CASSLRNLGRETQYF
NA,12,TRBV10-1,CATQGTGNTIYF
NA,12,TRBV7-9,CASSSDGDGYTF
NA,20,TRBV2,CASSDRHYGTSGAGSYEQYF
NA,15,TRBV5-5,CASSEVGDRGNTIYF
NA,14,TRBV5-4,CASKPQVGENIQYF
few,14,TRBV5-1,CASSSTGGINEQFF
NA,15,TRBV29-1,CSDKPQGARNYGYTF
NA,11,TRBV20-1,CSARGGETQYF
NA,12,TRBV30,CAWSPQSTEAFF
NA,16,TRBV14,CASSQDLRGSGNTIYF
NA,14,TRBV6-1,CASSTGTAYYEQYF
NA,16,TRBV2,CASSEGERGGNQPQHF
NA,13,TRBV10-3,CAISEGSPDTQYF
few,15,TRBV2,CASSRQGASNQPQHF
NA,15,TRBV4-1,CASSQELVGSYEQYF
NA,14,TRBV14,CASSQNILNTEAFF
NA,13,TRBV23-1,CASSQSVQETQYF
once,15,TRBV7-9,CASSPRGGMNTEAFF
NA,13,TRBV7-9,CASSLPGGNTIYF
NA,14,TRBV7-6,CASSQGRGNTEAFF
NA,13,TRBV29-1,CSVAGRARNTIYF